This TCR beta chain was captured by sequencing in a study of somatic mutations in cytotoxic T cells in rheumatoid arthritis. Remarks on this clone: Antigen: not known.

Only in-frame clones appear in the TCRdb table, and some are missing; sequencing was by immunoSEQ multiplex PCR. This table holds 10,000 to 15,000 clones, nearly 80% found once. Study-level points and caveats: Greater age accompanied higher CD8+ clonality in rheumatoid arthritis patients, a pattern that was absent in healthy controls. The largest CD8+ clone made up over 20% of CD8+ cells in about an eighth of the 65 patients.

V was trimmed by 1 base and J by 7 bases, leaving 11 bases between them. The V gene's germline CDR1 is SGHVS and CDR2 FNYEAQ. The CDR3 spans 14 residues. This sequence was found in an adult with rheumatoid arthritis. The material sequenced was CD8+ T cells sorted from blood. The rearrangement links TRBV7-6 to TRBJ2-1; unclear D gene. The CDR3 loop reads CASSLGRRVNEQFF. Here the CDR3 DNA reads TGTGCCAGCAGCTTAGGACGGAGAGTGAATGAGCAGTTCTTC.